This passage covers 9 T cell receptor beta chains from one sample sequenced in a study of cytomegalovirus exposure and HLA in healthy donors. The PCR ran on 60 Vbeta and 13 Jbeta primers. The repertoire was sequenced with immunoSEQ multiplex PCR; TCRdb's copy has only in-frame clones and lacks some. The data show around 150,000 clones, with around four fifths seen just once and roughly 7.5% held by the top ten. The source material was PBMCs. The receptors originated from a male donor in good health and CMV-seropositive.

This clone has just a few counts. The genes are TRBV19 and TRBJ2-1, with 8 positions matching TRBD1. This CDR3 is 14 amino acids long. V lost 7 bases to trimming and J lost 5 bases; unmatched junction nucleotides: 7. Germline values: CDR1 LNHDA, CDR2 SQIVND (reference sequence). The CDR3 reads CASTSGQAHNEQFF. The CDR3, as DNA: TGTGCCAGTACCTCGGGACAGGCGCACAATGAGCAGTTCTTC. The whole variable domain, filled in from reference TRBV19 and TRBJ2-1, reads DGGITQSPKYLFRKEGQNVTLSCEQNLNHDAMYWYRQDPGQGLRLIYYSQIVNDFQKGDIAEGYSVSREKKESFPLTVTSAQKNPTAFYLCASTSGQAHNEQFFGPGTRLTVL.

The rearrangement uses TRBV28 and TRBJ1-3, with a weak D call TRBD1 (5 bases). The CDR3 sequence is 14 residues long. Germline lookup yields CDR1 MDHEN and CDR2 SYDVKM. Trimming removed 6 bases at V and 7 bases at J, with 16 bases between. CDR3 coding DNA: TGTGCCAGCAGACCGGCTGGGGGGATCAACACCATATATTTT. Amino acid sequence: CASRPAGGINTIYF.

The chain combines TRBV29-1 with TRBJ1-2; 10 bases match TRBD1. V was pared by 3 bases and J by 3 bases, with 4 bases of the junction left unmatched. Germline V gives CDR1 SQVTM, CDR2 ANQGSEA. The CDR3 covers 14 residues. CDR3 bases: TGCAGCGTTGACCAGACAGGGGGCGACTATGGCTACACCTTC. Translated, it gives CSVDQTGGDYGYTF.

With respect to this clone: Other DNA sequences within the sample encode an identical CDR3. V and J are TRBV11-2 and TRBJ1-1, with 7 nucleotides matching TRBD1. This CDR3 region has 13 residues. The V gene end was trimmed by 5 bases and the J gene end by 1 base; junction bases not matched to a gene: 1. Germline-derived CDR1 and CDR2 are SGHAT and FQNNGV. This CDR3 reads CASSRDRNTEAFF. CDR3 coding DNA: TGTGCCAGCAGCCGGGACAGGAACACTGAAGCTTTCTTT.

This chain links TRBV6-1 with TRBJ1-5, with D tentatively TRBD1 (6 bases). From germline, CDR1 is MNHNS and CDR2 SASEGT. Trimming left V 6 bases short and J 1 base short, with 10 bases between. This CDR3 is 14 amino acids long. DNA for the CDR3: TGTGCCAGCAGCAGGACAGAGAGCAATCAGCCCCAGCATTTT. Its protein product is CASSRTESNQPQHF.

This clone has only one observation. V usage is TRBV4-1 and J usage is TRBJ1-2, with 8 bases that match TRBD1. This CDR3 is 15 amino acids long. CDR1 and CDR2 from the germline V gene are MGHRA and YSYEKL. J lost 5 bases, V lost 4 bases, and 9 bases had no gene match. CDR3 amino acids: CASSLWSGTGYGYTF. DNA for the CDR3: TGCGCCAGCAGCCTGTGGTCAGGGACAGGTTATGGCTACACCTTC.

The chain combines TRBV18 with TRBJ1-1; 7 bases fit TRBD1. J lost 3 bases, V lost 6 bases, and 16 bases had no gene match. Germline V lookup: CDR1 KGHSH, CDR2 LQKENI. The CDR3 is made up of 17 amino acids. The CDR3 loop is CASSALEGARLDTEAFF. In DNA form, the CDR3 reads TGTGCCAGCTCCGCGCTCGAGGGGGCGCGATTGGACACTGAAGCTTTCTTT.

This clone was counted a few times. The chain has TRBV6-6 and TRBJ2-7; D might be TRBD2 (5 bases). Trimming cost V 4 bases and J 0 bases, with 13 bases left between them. CDR1 and CDR2 (germline): MNHNY, SVGAGI (reference sequence). The CDR3 spans 15 residues. CDR3 bases: TGTGCCAGCAGTTTCTCGAGCGGTTCCTCCTACGAGCAGTACTTC. Translating gives CASSFSSGSSYEQYF.

This rearrangement joins TRBV30 to TRBJ2-1, with D possibly being TRBD2 (5 bases). Germline V gene lookup returns CDR1 GTSNPN and CDR2 SVGIG (reference sequence). The CDR3 length is 15 residues. The CDR3 here is CAHSPPSLHGNEQFF. DNA of the CDR3: TGTGCTCACTCCCCCCCTAGCCTACACGGCAATGAGCAGTTCTTC.